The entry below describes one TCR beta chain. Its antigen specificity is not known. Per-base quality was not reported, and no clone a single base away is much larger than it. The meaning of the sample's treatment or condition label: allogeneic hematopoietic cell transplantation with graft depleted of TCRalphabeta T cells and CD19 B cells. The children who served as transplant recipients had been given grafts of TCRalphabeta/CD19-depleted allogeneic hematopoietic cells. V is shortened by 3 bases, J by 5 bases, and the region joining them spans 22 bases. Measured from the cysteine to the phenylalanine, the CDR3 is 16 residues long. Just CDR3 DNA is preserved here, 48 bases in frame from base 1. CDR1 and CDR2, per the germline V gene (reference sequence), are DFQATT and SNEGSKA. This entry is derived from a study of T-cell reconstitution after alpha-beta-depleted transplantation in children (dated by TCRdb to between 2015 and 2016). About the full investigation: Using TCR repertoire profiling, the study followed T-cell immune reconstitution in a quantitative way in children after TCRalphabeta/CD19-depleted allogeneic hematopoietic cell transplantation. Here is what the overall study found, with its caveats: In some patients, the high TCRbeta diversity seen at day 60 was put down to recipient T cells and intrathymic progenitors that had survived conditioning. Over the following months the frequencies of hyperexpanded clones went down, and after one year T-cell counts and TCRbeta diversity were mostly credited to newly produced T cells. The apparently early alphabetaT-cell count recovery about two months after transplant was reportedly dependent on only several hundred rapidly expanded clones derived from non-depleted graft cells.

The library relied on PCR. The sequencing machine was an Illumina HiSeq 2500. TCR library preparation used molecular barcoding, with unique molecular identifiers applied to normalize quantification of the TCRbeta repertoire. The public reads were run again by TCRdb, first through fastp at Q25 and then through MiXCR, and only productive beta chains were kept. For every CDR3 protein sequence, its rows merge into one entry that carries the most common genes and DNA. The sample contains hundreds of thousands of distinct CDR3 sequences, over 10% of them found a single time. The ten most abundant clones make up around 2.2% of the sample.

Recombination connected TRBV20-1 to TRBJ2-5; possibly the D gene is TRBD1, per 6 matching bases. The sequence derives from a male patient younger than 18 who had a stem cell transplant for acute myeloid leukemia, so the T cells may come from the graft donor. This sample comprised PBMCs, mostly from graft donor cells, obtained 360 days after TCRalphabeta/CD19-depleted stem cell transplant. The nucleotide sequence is TGCAGTGCTAGCTACGGAAACAGGGTCATCTGGGAGACCCAGTACTTC. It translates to CSASYGNRVIWETQYF.